The 3 T cell receptor beta chains below all came from one sample that was sequenced in a study of early T cells in non-severe SARS-CoV-2 infection. TCRdb processed the 5' RACE reads anew with MiXCR; each CDR3 protein has one entry. The profile shows some 87,000 distinct CDR3 sequences, roughly 15% of them singletons. Sequencing was carried out using whole blood. The source is an adult who was a healthcare worker with PCR-confirmed SARS-CoV-2 infection or an uninfected control (not recorded which).

The chain uses TRBV7-9 and TRBJ1-1; possible D gene TRBD1, 6 bases. Germline V gene lookup returns CDR1 SEHNR and CDR2 FQNEAQ (reference sequence). There are 15 residues in the CDR3. Trimming stripped 5 bases from V and 0 bases from J, with 13 bases between. The CDR3: CASSHYRDMNTEAFF. CDR3 coding DNA: TGTGCCAGCAGCCATTACAGGGATATGAACACTGAAGCTTTCTTT.

This clonotype has at least ten counts. The chain couples TRBV6-5 to TRBJ1-5, with D perhaps matching TRBD1 (6 bases). Trimming removed 6 bases at V and 2 bases at J, with 11 bases between. The germline gives CDR1 MNHEY, CDR2 SVGAGI. The CDR3 has 14 amino acids. This CDR3 reads CASSERTGNQPQHF. The CDR3 DNA sequence: TGTGCCAGCAGCGAAAGGACAGGCAATCAGCCCCAGCATTTT.

Many counts were recorded for this clonotype. This chain connects TRBV20-1 to TRBJ2-3; no clear D. CDR1 is DFQATT and CDR2 is SNEGSKA in the germline V gene (reference sequence). The V end was cut by 0 bases, the J end by 1 base, with 11 bases between. The CDR3 is 15 residues long. CDR3 in amino acids: CSARDKGLGTDTQYF. The CDR3 DNA sequence: TGCAGTGCTAGAGATAAGGGCCTCGGCACAGATACGCAGTATTTT.